Listed below are T cell receptor beta chains from one sample, sequenced in a study of T cell repertoires in urothelial bladder cancer. The data were produced by immunoSEQ multiplex PCR, yet TCRdb's version contains in-frame clones alone and is incomplete. The sample includes some 9,000 clones, around 58% of them seen just once. Sequenced material: tumor-infiltrating cells from bladder cancer. These receptors were collected from a human donor with urothelial carcinoma. Each CDR3 is given without its conserved first and last residue. The size entry is marked missing in some rows and otherwise reads once, few, many or a size class.

abundance: NA
j_gene: TRBJ2-7
v_gene: TRBV4-1
CDR3aa: ASSQVGGGSYEQY

abundance: NA
j_gene: TRBJ1-1
v_gene: TRBV10-3
CDR3aa: AISEAGRGTEAF

abundance: NA
j_gene: TRBJ1-3
v_gene: TRBV4-1
CDR3aa: ASSQGGGSLTSGNTIY

abundance: NA
j_gene: TRBJ2-3
v_gene: TRBV18
CDR3aa: ASSRVVLTDTQY

abundance: few
j_gene: TRBJ1-4
v_gene: TRBV25-1
CDR3aa: ASRENSATNEKLF

abundance: few
j_gene: TRBJ1-2
v_gene: TRBV28
CDR3aa: ASRPSSTNYGYT

abundance: NA
j_gene: TRBJ2-1
v_gene: TRBV19
CDR3aa: ASSTTSGGLSYNEQF

abundance: medium-sized
j_gene: TRBJ1-1
v_gene: TRBV10-1
CDR3aa: ASSESATPMYTEAF

abundance: NA
j_gene: TRBJ2-6
v_gene: TRBV5-1
CDR3aa: ASTETGVTGANVLT

abundance: NA
j_gene: TRBJ2-1
v_gene: TRBV5-4
CDR3aa: ASSIRDSSYNEQF

abundance: NA
j_gene: TRBJ2-7
v_gene: TRBV11-2
CDR3aa: ASSLAPAHGQY

abundance: medium-sized
j_gene: TRBJ2-7
v_gene: TRBV5-1
CDR3aa: ASSSVITDNRGLPYEQY

abundance: few
j_gene: TRBJ1-3
v_gene: TRBV19
CDR3aa: ASSTGNTIY

abundance: once
j_gene: TRBJ2-7
v_gene: TRBV12-5
CDR3aa: ASGLVVGFGFVGYEQY

abundance: NA
j_gene: TRBJ2-7
v_gene: TRBV7-2
CDR3aa: ASSLEASGLYEQY

abundance: NA
j_gene: TRBJ1-1
v_gene: TRBV6-6
CDR3aa: ASSKQGGTEAF

abundance: NA
j_gene: TRBJ2-7
v_gene: TRBV9
CDR3aa: ASSVGTGGIYEQY

abundance: NA
j_gene: TRBJ2-7
v_gene: TRBV4-1
CDR3aa: ASSQDSEHYYEQY

abundance: NA
j_gene: NA
v_gene: TRBV19
CDR3aa: ASRKTGTYEQY

abundance: few
j_gene: TRBJ1-1
v_gene: TRBV13
CDR3aa: ASSFLTPRTEAF

abundance: NA
j_gene: TRBJ1-1
v_gene: TRBV5-4
CDR3aa: ASSSQGLVNTEAF

abundance: NA
j_gene: TRBJ2-3
v_gene: TRBV4-1
CDR3aa: ASSQEGPYTDTQY

abundance: NA
j_gene: TRBJ2-7
v_gene: TRBV6-5
CDR3aa: ASSFPTGRYEQY

abundance: NA
j_gene: TRBJ1-3
v_gene: TRBV7-9
CDR3aa: ASSQDSGNTIY

abundance: few
j_gene: TRBJ1-6
v_gene: TRBV5-1
CDR3aa: ASSYRVMNSPLH

abundance: NA
j_gene: TRBJ1-6
v_gene: TRBV30
CDR3aa: AWRRTGGMVDSPLH

abundance: NA
j_gene: TRBJ1-1
v_gene: TRBV2
CDR3aa: ASSGTGGLNTEAF

abundance: NA
j_gene: TRBJ1-3
v_gene: TRBV4-1
CDR3aa: ASSQEGTRGNTIY

abundance: NA
j_gene: TRBJ2-1
v_gene: TRBV4-1
CDR3aa: ASSQDPYNEQF

abundance: NA
j_gene: TRBJ2-7
v_gene: TRBV2
CDR3aa: ASSPLLTSEHEQY

abundance: NA
j_gene: TRBJ2-3
v_gene: TRBV2
CDR3aa: ASSEASGTNTDTQY

abundance: NA
j_gene: TRBJ2-7
v_gene: TRBV10-3
CDR3aa: AISDSSYEQY

abundance: few
j_gene: TRBJ2-2
v_gene: TRBV11-2
CDR3aa: ASSLTGGENTGELF

abundance: few
j_gene: TRBJ1-6
v_gene: TRBV2
CDR3aa: ASGGTGRNSPLH

abundance: NA
j_gene: TRBJ2-6
v_gene: TRBV6-6
CDR3aa: ATRPGTGSGANVLT

abundance: NA
j_gene: TRBJ1-5
v_gene: TRBV6-5
CDR3aa: ASSPTTSNQPQH

abundance: NA
j_gene: TRBJ1-1
v_gene: TRBV5-5
CDR3aa: ASSLETGSTTEAF

abundance: few
j_gene: TRBJ1-6
v_gene: TRBV30
CDR3aa: ASSRGNSPLH

abundance: NA
j_gene: TRBJ2-7
v_gene: TRBV6-1
CDR3aa: AISEPGTASYEQY

abundance: NA
j_gene: TRBJ2-1
v_gene: TRBV30
CDR3aa: AWNHNNEQF

abundance: NA
j_gene: TRBJ1-2
v_gene: TRBV5-5
CDR3aa: ASSLQVNYGYT

abundance: NA
j_gene: TRBJ2-7
v_gene: TRBV5-1
CDR3aa: ASSYGTGTLSSYEQY

abundance: NA
j_gene: TRBJ2-7
v_gene: TRBV28
CDR3aa: ASRKSGTASYEQY

abundance: NA
j_gene: TRBJ2-3
v_gene: TRBV1
CDR3aa: TSSQGRSEDTQY

abundance: NA
j_gene: TRBJ2-1
v_gene: TRBV6-6
CDR3aa: ASSYGRAGLAEQF

abundance: NA
j_gene: TRBJ2-7
v_gene: TRBV2
CDR3aa: ASSLHTGTTYEQY

abundance: NA
j_gene: TRBJ1-4
v_gene: TRBV2
CDR3aa: ASSESLLPLDRGAEKLF

abundance: NA
j_gene: TRBJ1-2
v_gene: TRBV19
CDR3aa: ASRMGQGNYGYT

abundance: NA
j_gene: TRBJ1-6
v_gene: TRBV28
CDR3aa: ASSPQNTYLRPYNSPLH

abundance: NA
j_gene: TRBJ2-7
v_gene: TRBV9
CDR3aa: ASSVEGLAVQY